This TCR beta chain was captured by sequencing in a study of T cells in Graves' hyperthyroidism and ophthalmopathy. About the research overall: Once the initial diagnosis was made, peripheral blood was obtained before any treatment.

CDR3 size: 15 residues. Germline V gene sequence: CDR1 SEHNR, CDR2 FQNEAQ (reference sequence). V gave up 5 bases and J gave up 5 bases; unmatched junction bases: 9. Amplified TCR beta CDR3 regions came from RNA transcripts. When the TCR CDR3 underwent first-round RT-PCR, the HTBI primer set was used. TCRdb passed the multiplex PCR reads through MiXCR, listing each CDR3 protein once. The table has 45,000 to 60,000 distinct CDR3 sequences, about 49% seen once; the top ten hold 9.5% to 15%. V is TRBV7-9 and J is TRBJ2-7, with 10 bases aligning to TRBD2. The sequencing input was blood. The receptor was isolated from a woman in her 30s with Graves' ophthalmopathy. The CDR3 DNA reads TGTGCCAGCAGCATGGCTAGCGGGAGTCGCGACGAGCAGTACTTC. This translates into CASSMASGSRDEQYF.